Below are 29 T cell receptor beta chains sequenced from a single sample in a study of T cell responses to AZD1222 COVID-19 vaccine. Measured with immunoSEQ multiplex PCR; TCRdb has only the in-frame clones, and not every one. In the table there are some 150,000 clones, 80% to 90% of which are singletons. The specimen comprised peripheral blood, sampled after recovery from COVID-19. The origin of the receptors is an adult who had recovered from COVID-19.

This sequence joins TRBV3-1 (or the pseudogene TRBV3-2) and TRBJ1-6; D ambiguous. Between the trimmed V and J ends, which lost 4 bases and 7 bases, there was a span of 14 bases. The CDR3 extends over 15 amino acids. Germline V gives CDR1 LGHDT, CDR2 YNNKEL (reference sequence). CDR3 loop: CASSLFVEGNSPLHF. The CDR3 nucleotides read TGTGCCAGCAGCCTCTTCGTCGAAGGGAATTCACCCCTCCACTTT.

This chain's CDR3 is CASTQQETQYF. The CDR3 DNA follows: TGCGCCAGCACCCAACAAGAGACCCAGTACTTC. This chain uses TRBV5-1 with TRBJ2-5; D ambiguous. This CDR3 spans 11 amino acids. Germline V lookup: CDR1 SGHRS, CDR2 YFSETQ. Trimming took off 6 bases at V and 2 bases at J, with 5 bases between the two ends.

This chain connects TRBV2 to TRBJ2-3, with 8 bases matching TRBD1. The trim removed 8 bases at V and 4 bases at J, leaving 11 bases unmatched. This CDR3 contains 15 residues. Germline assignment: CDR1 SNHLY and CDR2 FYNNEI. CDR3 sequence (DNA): TGTGCCAGCTCCGAAGGAAACAGGGGGGCAGATACGCAGTATTTT. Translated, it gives CASSEGNRGADTQYF.

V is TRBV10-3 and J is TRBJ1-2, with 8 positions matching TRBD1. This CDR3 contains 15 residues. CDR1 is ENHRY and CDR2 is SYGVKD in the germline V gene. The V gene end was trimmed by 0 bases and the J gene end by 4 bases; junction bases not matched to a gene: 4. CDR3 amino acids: CAISESTGEGYGYTF. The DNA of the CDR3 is TGTGCCATCAGTGAGTCGACAGGGGAAGGCTATGGCTACACCTTC.

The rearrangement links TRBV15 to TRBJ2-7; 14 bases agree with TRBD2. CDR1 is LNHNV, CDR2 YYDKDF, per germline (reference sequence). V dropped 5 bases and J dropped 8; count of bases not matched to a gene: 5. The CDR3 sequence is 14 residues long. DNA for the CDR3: TGTGCCACCAGCCTTCGGACTAGCGGGGGGAAGCAGTACTTC. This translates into CATSLRTSGGKQYF.

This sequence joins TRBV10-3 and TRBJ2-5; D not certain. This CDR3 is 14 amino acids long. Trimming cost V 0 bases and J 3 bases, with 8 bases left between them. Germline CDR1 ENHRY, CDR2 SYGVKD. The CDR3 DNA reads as TGTGCCATCAGTGAGTCGGTGGCGGAAGAGACCCAGTACTTC. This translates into CAISESVAEETQYF.

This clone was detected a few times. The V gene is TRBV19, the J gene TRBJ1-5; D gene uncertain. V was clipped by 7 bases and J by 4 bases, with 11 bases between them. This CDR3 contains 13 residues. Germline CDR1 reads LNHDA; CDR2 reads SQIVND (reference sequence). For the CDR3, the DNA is TGTGCCAGTAAACCGGGCCATAATCAGCCCCAGCATTTT. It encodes CASKPGHNQPQHF.

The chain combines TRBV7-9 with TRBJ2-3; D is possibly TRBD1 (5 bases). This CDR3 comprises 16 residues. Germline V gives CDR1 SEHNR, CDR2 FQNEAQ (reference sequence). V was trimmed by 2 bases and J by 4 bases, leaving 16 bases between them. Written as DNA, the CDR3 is TGTGCCAGCAGCTTACGTGACTTCCAGGGCCCAGATACGCAGTATTTT. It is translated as CASSLRDFQGPDTQYF.

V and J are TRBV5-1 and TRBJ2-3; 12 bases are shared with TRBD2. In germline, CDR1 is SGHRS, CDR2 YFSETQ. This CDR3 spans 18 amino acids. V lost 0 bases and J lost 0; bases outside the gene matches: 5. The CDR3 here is CASSLDLAGGTSTDTQYF. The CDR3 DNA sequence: TGCGCCAGCAGCTTGGACCTAGCGGGAGGGACTAGCACAGATACGCAGTATTTT.

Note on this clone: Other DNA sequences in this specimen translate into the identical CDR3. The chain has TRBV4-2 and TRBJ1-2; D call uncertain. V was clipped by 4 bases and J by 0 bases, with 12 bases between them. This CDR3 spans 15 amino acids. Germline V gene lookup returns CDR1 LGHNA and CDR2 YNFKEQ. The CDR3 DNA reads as TGTGCCAGCAGCCCCAGAACCGGAACTAACTATGGCTACACCTTC. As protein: CASSPRTGTNYGYTF.

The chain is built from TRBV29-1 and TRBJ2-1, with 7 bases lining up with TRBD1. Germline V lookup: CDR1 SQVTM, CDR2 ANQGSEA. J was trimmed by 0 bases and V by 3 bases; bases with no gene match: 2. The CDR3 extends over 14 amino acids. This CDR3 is CSVDRDSSYNEQFF. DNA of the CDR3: TGCAGCGTTGATCGGGACAGCTCCTACAATGAGCAGTTCTTC.

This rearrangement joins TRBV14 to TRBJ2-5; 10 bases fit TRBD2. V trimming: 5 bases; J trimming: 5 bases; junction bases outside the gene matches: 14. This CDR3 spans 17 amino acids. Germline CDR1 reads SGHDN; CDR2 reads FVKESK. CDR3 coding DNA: TGTGCCAGCAGCGCCCTACCCCAACTAGCGGGAAGGGAGACCCAGTACTTC. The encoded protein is CASSALPQLAGRETQYF.

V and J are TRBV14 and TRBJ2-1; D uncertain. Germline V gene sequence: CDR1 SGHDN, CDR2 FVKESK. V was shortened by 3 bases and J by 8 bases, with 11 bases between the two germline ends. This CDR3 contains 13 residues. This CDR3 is CASSQLVGYEQFF. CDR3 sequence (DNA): TGTGCCAGCAGCCAGCTGGTAGGTTATGAGCAGTTCTTC.

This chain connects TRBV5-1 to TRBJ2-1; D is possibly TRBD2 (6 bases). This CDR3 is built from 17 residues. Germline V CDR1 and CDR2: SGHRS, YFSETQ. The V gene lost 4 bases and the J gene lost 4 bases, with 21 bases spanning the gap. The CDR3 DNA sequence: TGCGCCAGCAGCAGATTAGCGGCAGCGTCTTTTTACAATGAGCAGTTCTTC. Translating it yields CASSRLAAASFYNEQFF.

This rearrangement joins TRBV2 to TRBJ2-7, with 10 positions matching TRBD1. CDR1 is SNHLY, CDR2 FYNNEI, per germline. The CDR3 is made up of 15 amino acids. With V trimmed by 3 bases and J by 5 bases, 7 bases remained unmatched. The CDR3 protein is CASSEVGTGEDEQYF. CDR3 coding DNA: TGTGCCAGCAGTGAGGTAGGGACAGGGGAAGACGAGCAGTACTTC.

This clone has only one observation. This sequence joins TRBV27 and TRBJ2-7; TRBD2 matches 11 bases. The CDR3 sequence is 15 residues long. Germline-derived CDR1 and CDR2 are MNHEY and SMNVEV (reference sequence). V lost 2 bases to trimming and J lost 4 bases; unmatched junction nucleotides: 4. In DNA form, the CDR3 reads TGTGCCAGCAGTTTAACTAGCGGGGGCCCTTACGAGCAGTACTTC. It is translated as CASSLTSGGPYEQYF.

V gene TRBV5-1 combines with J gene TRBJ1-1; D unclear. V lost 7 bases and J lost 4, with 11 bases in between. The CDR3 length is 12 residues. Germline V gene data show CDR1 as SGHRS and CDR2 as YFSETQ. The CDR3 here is CASGGRSTEAFF. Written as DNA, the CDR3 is TGCGCCAGCGGCGGCCGTTCCACTGAAGCTTTCTTT.

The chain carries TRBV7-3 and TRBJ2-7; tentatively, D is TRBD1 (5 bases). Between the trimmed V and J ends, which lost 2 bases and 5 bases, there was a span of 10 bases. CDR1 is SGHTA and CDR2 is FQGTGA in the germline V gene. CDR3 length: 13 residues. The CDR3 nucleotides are TGTGCCAGCAGCTTAGCAGGGCCGAACGAGCAGTACTTC. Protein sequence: CASSLAGPNEQYF.

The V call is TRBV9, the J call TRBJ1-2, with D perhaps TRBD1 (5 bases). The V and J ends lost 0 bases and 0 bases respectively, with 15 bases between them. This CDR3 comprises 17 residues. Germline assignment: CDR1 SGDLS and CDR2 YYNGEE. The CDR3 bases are TGTGCCAGCAGCGTAGCTCCCGGGGGTGAGGCTAACTATGGCTACACCTTC. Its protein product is CASSVAPGGEANYGYTF.

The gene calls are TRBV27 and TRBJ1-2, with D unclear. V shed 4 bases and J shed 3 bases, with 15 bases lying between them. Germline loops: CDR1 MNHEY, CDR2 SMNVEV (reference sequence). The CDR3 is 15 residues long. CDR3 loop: CASSYQGRGDYGYTF. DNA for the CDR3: TGTGCCAGCAGTTATCAAGGTCGCGGAGACTATGGCTACACCTTC.

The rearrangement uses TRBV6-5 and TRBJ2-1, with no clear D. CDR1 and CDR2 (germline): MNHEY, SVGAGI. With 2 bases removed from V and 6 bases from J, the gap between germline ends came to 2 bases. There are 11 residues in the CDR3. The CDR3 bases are TGTGCCAGCAGTTACGCCAATGAGCAGTTCTTC. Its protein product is CASSYANEQFF.

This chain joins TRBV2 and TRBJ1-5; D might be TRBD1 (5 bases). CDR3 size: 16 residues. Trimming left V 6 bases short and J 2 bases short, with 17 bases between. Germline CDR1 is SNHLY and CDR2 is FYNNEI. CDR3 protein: CASSAVHLGGNQPQHF. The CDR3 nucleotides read TGTGCCAGCAGCGCCGTCCACCTGGGGGGCAATCAGCCCCAGCATTTT.

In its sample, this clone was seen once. The chain's CDR3 is CASSLRGGGTDTQYF. CDR3 bases: TGTGCCAGCAGCTTAAGAGGGGGGGGCACAGATACGCAGTATTTT. This chain uses TRBV7-2 with TRBJ2-3; TRBD2 might be the D (7 bases). CDR1 is SGHTA, CDR2 FQGNSA, per germline. The CDR3 has 15 residues. V lost 2 bases and J 1 base, leaving 10 bases between the germline ends. Together with reference TRBV7-2 and TRBJ2-3, the CDR3 gives the full variable domain: GAGVSQSPSNKVTEKGKDVELRCDPISGHTALYWYRQSLGQGLEFLIYFQGNSAPDKSGLPSDRFSAERTGGSVSTLTIQRTQQEDSAVYLCASSLRGGGTDTQYFGPGTRLTVL.

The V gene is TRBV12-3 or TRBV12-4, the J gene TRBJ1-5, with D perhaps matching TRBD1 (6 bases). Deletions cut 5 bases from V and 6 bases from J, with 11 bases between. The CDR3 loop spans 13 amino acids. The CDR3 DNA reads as TGTGCCAGCAGTACACAGGGACTTCAGCCCCAGCATTTT. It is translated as CASSTQGLQPQHF.

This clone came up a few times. DNA of the CDR3: TGTGCCAGCAGTCCACCACAGGACTATGGCTACACCTTC. It translates to CASSPPQDYGYTF. The J gene is TRBJ1-2, the V gene TRBV28; maybe TRBD1 (5 bases). The CDR3 loop spans 13 amino acids. The V end lost 5 bases, the J end lost 3 bases, and 10 bases lay between the germline ends. Germline V CDR1 and CDR2: MDHEN, SYDVKM.

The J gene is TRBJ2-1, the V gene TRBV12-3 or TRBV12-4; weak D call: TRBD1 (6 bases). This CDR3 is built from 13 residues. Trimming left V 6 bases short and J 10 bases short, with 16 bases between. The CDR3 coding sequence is TGTGCCAGCAGCGACACCAGGGGATCAGAGCAGTTCTTC. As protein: CASSDTRGSEQFF.

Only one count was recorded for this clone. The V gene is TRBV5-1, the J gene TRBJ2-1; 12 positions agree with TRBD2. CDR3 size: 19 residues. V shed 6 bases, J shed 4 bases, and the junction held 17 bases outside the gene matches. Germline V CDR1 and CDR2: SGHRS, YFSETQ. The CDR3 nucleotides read TGCGCCAGCAACCAAGGACTAGCGGGACTAACTTGGGGATACAATGAGCAGTTCTTC. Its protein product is CASNQGLAGLTWGYNEQFF.

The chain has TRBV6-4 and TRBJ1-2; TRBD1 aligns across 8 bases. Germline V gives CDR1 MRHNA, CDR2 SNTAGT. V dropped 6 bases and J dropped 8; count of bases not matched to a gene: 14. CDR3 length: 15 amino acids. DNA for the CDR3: TGTGCCAGCAGACCCATCACAGGGGGGTCGAGCGGCTACACCTTC. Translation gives CASRPITGGSSGYTF.

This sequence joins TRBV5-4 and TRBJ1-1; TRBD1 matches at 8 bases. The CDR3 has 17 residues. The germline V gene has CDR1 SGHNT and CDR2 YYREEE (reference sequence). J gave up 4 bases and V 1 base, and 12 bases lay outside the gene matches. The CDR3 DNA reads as TGTGCCAGCAGCTTGCTGGGGCAGGGGGCCGTTGGCACTGAAGCTTTCTTT. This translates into CASSLLGQGAVGTEAFF.